The 32 T cell receptor beta chains below all came from one sample that was sequenced in a study of graft-versus-host responses after intestinal transplantation. Their antigen targets remain unknown. Clones were read by immunoSEQ multiplex PCR, and TCRdb kept only the in-frame ones, dropping some. Found here are 150,000 or so clones, over 90% of them singletons; the top ten hold 0.15% to 0.2%. Source: unstimulated CD4+ T cells sorted from spleen or lymph node cells, taken before intestinal transplant. The receptors were gathered from a human donor who received an intestinal transplant.

The gene calls are TRBV5-1 and TRBJ2-3; 8 nucleotides align to TRBD2. Germline CDR1 and CDR2: SGHRS and YFSETQ. The CDR3 is made up of 17 amino acids. The J segment lost 0 bases and the V segment lost 0 bases, leaving 6 bases of the junction unmatched. The CDR3 loop reads CASSLALAGVSTDTQYF. In DNA, the CDR3 is TGCGCCAGCAGCTTGGCCCTAGCGGGCGTTAGCACAGATACGCAGTATTTT. The whole variable domain, filled in from reference TRBV5-1 and TRBJ2-3, reads KAGVTQTPRYLIKTRGQQVTLSCSPISGHRSVSWYQQTPGQGLQFLFEYFSETQRNKGNFPGRFSGRQFSNSRSEMNVSTLELGDSALYLCASSLALAGVSTDTQYFGPGTRLTVL.

V and J are TRBV7-2 and TRBJ2-3; D is ambiguous. Germline V gene sequence: CDR1 SGHTA, CDR2 FQGNSA. V dropped 2 bases and J dropped 7 bases, with 4 bases sitting between them. The CDR3 extends over 11 amino acids. The CDR3 DNA reads as TGTGCCAGCAGCTTATGGTATACGCAGTATTTT. It yields the protein CASSLWYTQYF.

J is TRBJ2-7 and V is TRBV28; D may be TRBD1 (5 bases). The germline V and J ends were trimmed by 1 base and 0 bases, with 13 bases remaining between them. This CDR3 region has 16 residues. CDR1 MDHEN and CDR2 SYDVKM come from the germline V gene. The CDR3 reads CASSLLDSDSSYEQYF. The CDR3 DNA is TGTGCCAGCAGTTTATTAGACAGCGATTCCTCCTACGAGCAGTACTTC.

The V gene is TRBV18, the J gene TRBJ2-2; D is possibly TRBD2 (6 bases). This CDR3 contains 14 residues. The V end was cut by 9 bases, the J end by 5 bases, with 16 bases between. Germline-derived CDR1 and CDR2 are KGHSH and LQKENI. The CDR3 bases are TGTGCCAGTTATTGGAGGGCCCGAACCGGGGAGCTGTTTTTT. This translates into CASYWRARTGELFF.

This clone was recorded once. This sequence joins TRBV7-3 and TRBJ2-3; TRBD2 agrees at 11 bases. The V and J ends lost 5 bases and 4 bases, in that order; junction bases with no gene match: 8. Germline loops: CDR1 SGHTA, CDR2 FQGTGA. The CDR3 consists of 16 residues. CDR3 coding DNA: TGTGCCAGCAGCGCTCCACTAGCGGGAGTGGCAGATACGCAGTATTTT. It specifies CASSAPLAGVADTQYF.

The chain recombines TRBV10-3 with TRBJ2-2; tentatively, D is TRBD2 (5 bases). This CDR3 is built from 17 residues. Trimming stripped 8 bases from V and 3 bases from J, with 22 bases between. Germline CDR1 reads ENHRY; CDR2 reads SYGVKD. DNA of the CDR3: TGTGCCATCTCCTTCGGGGAGTCCTACGGGTACACCGGGGAGCTGTTTTTT. Translation: CAISFGESYGYTGELFF.

V is TRBV6-1 and J is TRBJ1-1, with D hard to call. Between the trimmed V and J ends, which lost 4 bases and 0 bases, there was a span of 12 bases. Per germline, CDR1 MNHNS and CDR2 SASEGT. The CDR3 consists of 15 residues. The DNA of the CDR3 is TGTGCCAGCAGTGTATCCGGAACCCTGAACACTGAAGCTTTCTTT. Translation: CASSVSGTLNTEAFF.

The CDR3 DNA sequence: TGTGCCAGCAGTTACTCGGGATCTGTCGGCTACACCTTC. Its translation is CASSYSGSVGYTF. The V call is TRBV6-6, the J call TRBJ1-2; D is undetermined. Germline CDR1 is MNHNY and CDR2 is SVGAGI (reference sequence). V was clipped by 0 bases and J by 8 bases, with 10 bases between them. The CDR3 spans 13 residues.

The chain has TRBV29-1 and TRBJ2-7; 8 positions agree with TRBD2. J lost 2 bases, V lost 3 bases, and 3 bases had no gene match. CDR3 length equals 13 residues. Looked up from germline, CDR1 is SQVTM and CDR2 is ANQGSEA. The CDR3, as DNA: TGCAGCGTTGACACCGGGAGGGCCTACGAGCAGTACTTC. Protein sequence: CSVDTGRAYEQYF.

This clone has only one observation. The chain combines TRBV9 with TRBJ1-1, with D possibly TRBD1 on 5 matching bases. Germline CDR1 reads SGDLS; CDR2 reads YYNGEE. This CDR3 is built from 15 residues. V was shortened by 0 bases and J by 4 bases, with 13 bases between the two germline ends. This CDR3 is CASSVVTGGSTEAFF. The CDR3 nucleotides read TGTGCCAGCAGCGTAGTAACAGGAGGGTCCACTGAAGCTTTCTTT. Complete variable domain (other parts from reference TRBV9 and TRBJ1-1): DSGVTQTPKHLITATGQRVTLRCSPRSGDLSVYWYQQSLDQGLQFLIQYYNGEERAKGNILERFSAQQFPDLHSELNLSSLELGDSALYFCASSVVTGGSTEAFFGQGTRLTVV.

The rearrangement joins TRBV4-2 to TRBJ1-5; the match to TRBD1 covers 7 bases. CDR1 LGHNA and CDR2 YNFKEQ come from the germline V gene. The CDR3 loop spans 17 amino acids. Trimming removed 1 base from V and 6 bases from J; junction bases left unmatched: 12. In DNA, the CDR3 is TGTGCCAGCAGCCAAGTCACGGGAGGGGGCTATGGTCAGCCCCAGCATTTT. It specifies CASSQVTGGGYGQPQHF.

V usage is TRBV10-2 and J usage is TRBJ2-7; no firm D call. V lost 2 bases to trimming and J lost 0 bases, with 14 bases between them. The germline V gene has CDR1 WSHSY and CDR2 SAAADI. This CDR3 has 16 residues. The CDR3 sequence is CASSEVPVFLSYEQYF. CDR3 nucleotides: TGCGCCAGCAGTGAGGTTCCAGTTTTCCTCTCCTACGAGCAGTACTTC.

The CDR3 spells CASSRKTFEAFF. The CDR3 DNA reads TGTGCCAGCAGCCGCAAGACATTTGAAGCTTTCTTT. The rearrangement joins TRBV7-2 to TRBJ1-1; no clear D. Germline V gives CDR1 SGHTA, CDR2 FQGNSA. V lost 5 bases to trimming and J lost 7 bases, with 11 bases between them. This CDR3 region has 12 residues.

This chain connects TRBV5-1 to TRBJ1-1; D might be TRBD1 (6 bases). The CDR3 runs to 15 residues. V lost 7 bases and J 0 bases, leaving 16 bases between the germline ends. The germline CDR1 and CDR2 sequences are SGHRS and YFSETQ. This CDR3 reads CASSPWTAMNTEAFF. CDR3 in DNA: TGCGCCAGCTCCCCGTGGACAGCCATGAACACTGAAGCTTTCTTT.

The rearrangement uses TRBV6-5 and TRBJ2-7, with a possible D match to TRBD1 (6 bases). CDR3 length: 14 residues. Per the germline V gene, CDR1 is MNHEY and CDR2 is SVGAGI. V lost 8 bases to trimming and J lost 7 bases, with 21 bases between them. CDR3 sequence: CASGTTGLSGEQYF. The CDR3, as DNA: TGTGCCAGCGGCACCACAGGGTTGTCGGGAGAGCAGTACTTC.

This clone has just one count. The chain recombines TRBV6-5 with TRBJ1-1, with 7 bases lining up with TRBD1. This CDR3 contains 13 residues. Germline V gene sequence: CDR1 MNHEY, CDR2 SVGAGI. V lost 2 bases, J lost 4 bases, and 1 base stayed unmatched. CDR3 in amino acids: CASSYGQATEAFF. In DNA form, the CDR3 reads TGTGCCAGCAGTTACGGACAGGCCACTGAAGCTTTCTTT.

This sequence joins TRBV2 and TRBJ2-1, with TRBD2 matching over 8 bases. Germline trimming cut 4 bases from V and 9 bases from J; bases unmatched to any gene: 14. This CDR3 is 16 amino acids long. Germline CDR1 is SNHLY and CDR2 is FYNNEI. The CDR3: CASSGGSGMIHGEQFF. The DNA for the CDR3 is TGTGCCAGCAGTGGGGGTAGCGGGATGATCCACGGTGAGCAGTTCTTC.

The CDR3 spells CASSKEGMAGINEQFF. As DNA, the CDR3 is TGTGCCAGCAGCAAAGAGGGTATGGCCGGGATTAATGAGCAGTTCTTC. The chain couples TRBV21-1 to TRBJ2-1; the D call of TRBD2 is as the table states it, not checked on the DNA. TRBV21-1 is assigned pseudogene status. The CDR3 contains 16 residues.

The DNA for the CDR3 is TGTGCCAGCAGTGAAGTGGCGGGAGTTGGGACCGGGGAGCTGTTTTTT. Translated: CASSEVAGVGTGELFF. The chain recombines TRBV2 with TRBJ2-2; 7 positions agree with TRBD2. Germline-derived CDR1 and CDR2 are SNHLY and FYNNEI. CDR3 length: 16 amino acids. The V gene end was trimmed by 1 base and the J gene end by 5 bases; junction bases not matched to a gene: 7.

The chain joins TRBV5-1 to TRBJ2-3, with TRBD2 matching over 12 bases. This CDR3 contains 16 residues. Germline CDR1 SGHRS, CDR2 YFSETQ. Unmatched junction bases numbered 2, after V lost 3 bases and J lost 0 bases. The CDR3 sequence is CASSWGTSGSTDTQYF. The CDR3 DNA reads as TGCGCCAGCAGCTGGGGGACTAGCGGGAGCACAGATACGCAGTATTTT.

The V gene is TRBV9, the J gene TRBJ2-7; TRBD2 agrees at 10 bases. The CDR3 length is 16 residues. The junction had 12 bases not matched to a gene; V was cut back by 0 bases and J by 9 bases. Germline CDR1 and CDR2: SGDLS and YYNGEE. The CDR3 protein is CASSVGGRTSGSVQYF. CDR3 DNA sequence: TGTGCCAGCAGCGTAGGGGGCCGGACTAGCGGTAGCGTGCAGTACTTC.

The chain is built from TRBV27 and TRBJ2-1; 8 bases align to TRBD2. The V and J ends lost 5 bases and 8 bases, in that order; junction bases with no gene match: 14. Germline V gene data show CDR1 as MNHEY and CDR2 as SMNVEV (reference sequence). The length of the CDR3 is 16 residues. As DNA, the CDR3 is TGTGCCAGCAGTCCACCGGGACTAGGGGGGTGGGATGAGCAGTTCTTC. The encoded protein is CASSPPGLGGWDEQFF.

The genes are TRBV7-8 and TRBJ1-5; D is undetermined. Germline V gene data show CDR1 as SGHVS and CDR2 as FQNEAQ. Trimming removed 0 bases from V and 0 bases from J, with 6 bases in between. CDR3 length: 15 amino acids. CDR3: CASSLAMHSNQPQHF. The CDR3 DNA follows: TGTGCCAGCAGCTTAGCCATGCATAGCAATCAGCCCCAGCATTTT.

The gene calls are TRBV6-5 and TRBJ1-5; D is unclear. V dropped 6 bases and J dropped 7 bases, with 13 bases sitting between them. The CDR3 totals 13 residues. Germline V CDR1 and CDR2: MNHEY, SVGAGI. The CDR3 sequence is CASSKGIGQPQHF. The CDR3 DNA follows: TGTGCCAGCAGCAAGGGTATCGGGCAGCCCCAGCATTTT.

CDR3 nucleotides: TGTGCCAGCAGCGTCAGACAGAACACTGAAGCTTTCTTT. It is translated as CASSVRQNTEAFF. The rearrangement joins TRBV9 to TRBJ1-1; no definite D call. Trimming removed 2 bases from V and 1 base from J, with 6 bases in between. Germline V gene data show CDR1 as SGDLS and CDR2 as YYNGEE. The CDR3 covers 13 residues.

This clone was detected only a few times. V is TRBV10-2 and J is TRBJ2-7, with no clear D. CDR1 is WSHSY and CDR2 is SAAADI in the germline V gene. Deletions cut 5 bases from V and 1 base from J, with 6 bases between. The CDR3 totals 12 residues. The CDR3 loop is CASSPSSYEQYF. The CDR3 DNA follows: TGCGCCAGCAGTCCCAGTTCCTACGAGCAGTACTTC.

The V gene is TRBV5-1, the J gene TRBJ2-5, with 15 nucleotides matching TRBD2. V lost 2 bases and J lost 2; bases outside the gene matches: 1. The CDR3 is 16 residues long. Germline V lookup: CDR1 SGHRS, CDR2 YFSETQ. The CDR3 DNA reads as TGCGCCAGCAGCTTAGGGACTAGCGGGGGGCAAGAGACCCAGTACTTC. This gives the protein CASSLGTSGGQETQYF.

This chain links TRBV6-5 with TRBJ1-1, with D unclear. V gave up 2 bases and J gave up 5 bases, with 15 bases separating them. CDR3 length equals 15 residues. The germline V gene encodes CDR1 MNHEY and CDR2 SVGAGI. CDR3 DNA: TGTGCCAGCAGTTACGGACCTCGGGGTGGGACTGAAGCTTTCTTT. This encodes CASSYGPRGGTEAFF.

Comments on this clone: One end of the junction fails to match germline, which may point to a read error. The chain employs TRBV4-1 and TRBJ2-7; 7 bases match TRBD2. The CDR3 covers 15 residues. The germline CDR1 and CDR2 sequences are MGHRA and YSYEKL. The CDR3 DNA reads TGTGCCAGCAGCCAAGATAAGGGAGGGGCCTACGAGCAGTACTTC. It encodes CASSQDKGGAYEQYF.

This chain connects TRBV7-2 to TRBJ2-1, with 8 positions matching TRBD2. V shed 0 bases and J 4 bases; nucleotides not matched to a gene: 8. The CDR3 loop spans 17 amino acids. The germline gives CDR1 SGHTA, CDR2 FQGNSA. The CDR3 DNA reads as TGTGCCAGCAGCTTAGCTCCCCTTAGCGGGACTTACAATGAGCAGTTCTTC. Translating it yields CASSLAPLSGTYNEQFF.

The chain has TRBV19 and TRBJ1-2; maybe TRBD1 (6 bases). The CDR3 spans 14 residues. CDR1 is LNHDA, CDR2 SQIVND, per germline (reference sequence). Trimming stripped 3 bases from V and 4 bases from J, with 12 bases between. DNA of the CDR3: TGTGCCAGTAGTATTGTACAGGGTGGCTATGGCTACACCTTC. It translates to CASSIVQGGYGYTF.

The chain uses TRBV19 and TRBJ1-1, with D possibly being TRBD1 (6 bases). CDR3 length: 14 residues. V lost 5 bases and J lost 1, with 11 bases in between. The germline gives CDR1 LNHDA, CDR2 SQIVND (reference sequence). The CDR3 region is CASSYRDRNTEAFF. For the CDR3, the DNA is TGTGCCAGTAGTTACAGGGATAGGAACACTGAAGCTTTCTTT.